The clone carrying this T cell receptor (beta chain) was counted only a few times. Antigen: not known. Compared with germline, one end of the junction differs, possibly owing to a read error. Sequenced with the Oncomine TCR Beta short-read assay was DNA taken from cultured CD4+ T cells. Genomic DNA extraction was carried out from cultured CD4+ T cells. One entry per CDR3 protein, called by TCRdb with MiXCR from the PCR reads. The sample comprises 7,500 to 10,000 distinct CDR3 sequences, around 70% of which are singletons, and roughly two fifths rests with the top ten. Germline lookup yields CDR1 SSHAT and CDR2 FNYEAQ (reference sequence). This CDR3 is 13 amino acids long. This sample is part of a study of vaccination and CD4 T cells after COVID-19. On the study more broadly: Blood was drawn a median around 72 days post second dose, range 14 to 241.

Study-level findings and limits: The median SARS-CoV-2-reactive clonotype number increased from 21 to 38, without statistical significance.

Sample treatment: approximately 9-day PBMC culture with coronavirus spike peptide pools or control peptides (ViraFEST assay). The specimen was CD4+ T cells from blood, cultured in vitro. V usage is TRBV7-7 and J usage is TRBJ2-3; no firm D call. The sequence was obtained from a human donor who had recovered from COVID-19. The CDR3 loop reads CASSLGSTDTQYF. CDR3 in DNA: TGTGCTAGCAGCTTAGGTAGCACAGATACGCAGTATTTT.